This TCR beta chain appears in the sequencing data of a study of blood T cell repertoires in COVID-19. Study at large: Acute-phase and convalescent COVID-19 samples originated in the United States, Italy and Spain. The cDNA or gDNA used as material had been derived from T cells, B-cell-depleted T cells, or PBMCs.

The germline V gene has CDR1 SGHRS and CDR2 YFSETQ. This CDR3 comprises 14 residues. The junction had 4 bases not matched to a gene; V was cut back by 3 bases and J by 2 bases. In the original workflow: By means of reference gene primer amplification, nucleated cell counts were estimated. Sequencing was performed with immunoSEQ multiplex PCR; in TCRdb, only in-frame clones are kept and a portion is missing. The V and J calls and clone size are taken from that table; D and trimming were inferred from the DNA. The sample contains about 60,000 clones, around 79% of which appear only once. There are a few counts of this clone.

This TCR was sampled from a human donor in a cohort sampled during active COVID-19. J is TRBJ2-5 and V is TRBV5-1, with TRBD1 identical over 7 bases. Sequences were obtained from peripheral blood. The CDR3 nucleotides read TGCGCCAGCAGCTCTAGACAGGGACAAGAGACCCAGTACTTC. Translation gives CASSSRQGQETQYF.